The TCR beta chain under discussion was sequenced for a study of T cells in Graves' hyperthyroidism and ophthalmopathy. V shed 6 bases and J shed 8 bases, with 13 bases lying between them. CDR3 length: 12 residues. The CDR3 regions of TCR beta were amplified from RNA transcripts. TCR CDR3 underwent first-round RT-PCR with the HTBI primer set. Each CDR3 protein is one row after TCRdb ran MiXCR on the multiplex PCR reads. The table has 350,000 or so distinct CDR3 sequences, approximately 18% seen once. Input material: blood. This chain joins TRBV12-3 or TRBV12-4 and TRBJ1-2; no definite D call. The TCR originated in a woman aged 40 to 50 with Graves' ophthalmopathy. CDR3 in DNA: TGTGCCAGCAGCCCCCCCCGCAAGGGCTACACCTTC. Translated, it gives CASSPPRKGYTF.